The 19 T cell receptor beta chains below were found in one sample sequenced in a study of T cells in Graves' hyperthyroidism and ophthalmopathy. Amplified regions were TCR beta CDR3 sequences from RNA transcripts. The primer set for the first-round RT-PCR of the TCR CDR3 was HTBI. TCRdb used MiXCR to reprocess the multiplex PCR reads, holding one entry per CDR3 protein. This table holds some 760,000 distinct CDR3 sequences, roughly 15% found once. The source material was blood. All receptors derive from a woman between 18 and 29 years old with Graves' hyperthyroidism.

The rearrangement joins TRBV19 to TRBJ1-2, with a tentative D call TRBD1 (5 bases). Germline V lookup: CDR1 LNHDA, CDR2 SQIVND (reference sequence). The CDR3 runs to 14 residues. The ends were cut back, 4 bases at V and 0 bases at J, with 9 bases in the middle. The chain's CDR3 is CASSSGAANYGYTF. CDR3 DNA: TGTGCCAGTAGTAGCGGGGCAGCTAACTATGGCTACACCTTC.

The sample holds a few counts of this clonotype. The genes are TRBV20-1 and TRBJ2-1; D is tentatively TRBD1 or TRBD2 (5 bases each). Trimming stripped 0 bases from V and 6 bases from J, with 9 bases between. This CDR3 is built from 13 residues. CDR1 is DFQATT and CDR2 is SNEGSKA in the germline V gene (reference sequence). As DNA, the CDR3 is TGCAGTGCTAGAGATGGGGGTAGCAATGAGCAGTTCTTC. Its translation: CSARDGGSNEQFF.

This clonotype was seen at least ten times. The chain carries TRBV30 and TRBJ2-2; D unclear. Per germline, CDR1 GTSNPN and CDR2 SVGIG (reference sequence). Trimming took off 2 bases at V and 1 base at J, with 5 bases between the two ends. The CDR3 sequence is 13 residues long. CDR3 nucleotides: TGTGCCTGGAGTCGGTGGAACACCGGGGAGCTGTTTTTT. This codes for CAWSRWNTGELFF.

This clonotype appeared many times. J is TRBJ2-7 and V is TRBV2; the D is unclear. Per the germline V gene, CDR1 is SNHLY and CDR2 is FYNNEI. This CDR3 is 12 amino acids long. With 4 bases removed from V and 9 bases from J, the gap between germline ends came to 13 bases. CDR3 nucleotide sequence: TGTGCCAGCAGTGTTCAGCAATTTCGGCAGTACTTC. This gives the protein CASSVQQFRQYF.

This clonotype has a count of ten or more. This rearrangement joins TRBV30 to TRBJ2-2, with a tentative D call TRBD2 (6 bases). The germline gives CDR1 GTSNPN, CDR2 SVGIG (reference sequence). The ends were cut back, 5 bases at V and 5 bases at J, with 9 bases in the middle. The CDR3 is made up of 12 amino acids. The CDR3 sequence is CAWVGGTGELFF. As DNA, the CDR3 is TGTGCCTGGGTCGGGGGAACCGGGGAGCTGTTTTTT.

The chain combines TRBV28 with TRBJ1-2; D is unresolved. V gave up 4 bases and J gave up 3 bases, with 9 bases separating them. Germline CDR1 and CDR2: MDHEN and SYDVKM. The CDR3 is 13 amino acids. The CDR3 nucleotides read TGTGCCAGCAGTTCCGTTTGGGACTATGGCTACACCTTC. Translated: CASSSVWDYGYTF.

The DNA for the CDR3 is TGTGCCAGCAGATCCCCGGGAGAAGATACGCAGTATTTT. Protein sequence: CASRSPGEDTQYF. The gene calls are TRBV28 and TRBJ2-3; the D gene is possibly TRBD2 (6 bases). There are 13 residues in the CDR3. CDR1 is MDHEN, CDR2 SYDVKM, per germline. V dropped 6 bases and J dropped 5 bases, with 12 bases sitting between them.

The table lists this clonotype with many counts. The chain has TRBV2 and TRBJ2-3; no clear D. V was shortened by 5 bases and J by 3 bases, with 9 bases between the two germline ends. Germline V lookup: CDR1 SNHLY, CDR2 FYNNEI. The CDR3 has 13 residues. The CDR3 sequence: CASSTVATDTQYF. In nucleotides, the CDR3 is TGTGCCAGCAGTACGGTAGCTACAGATACGCAGTATTTT. The full variable domain, rest sourced from reference TRBV2 and TRBJ2-3, is EPEVTQTPSHQVTQMGQEVILRCVPISNHLYFYWYRQILGQKVEFLVSFYNNEISEKSEIFDDQFSVERPDGSNFTLKIRSTKLEDSAMYFCASSTVATDTQYFGPGTRLTVL.

To note about this clonotype: This may be a read error: a much more frequent sequence differs by one nucleotide. This chain uses TRBV7-2 with TRBJ2-5; 7 nucleotides line up with TRBD1. Germline V gene sequence: CDR1 SGHTA, CDR2 FQGNSA. The CDR3 is made up of 14 amino acids. With 5 bases clipped from V and 2 bases from J, the junction kept 5 bases outside the gene matches. CDR3 sequence: CASSPWDRQETQYF. CDR3 nucleotide sequence: TGTGCCAGCAGCCCTTGGGACAGACAAGAGACCCAGTACTTC.

The rearrangement joins TRBV4-1 to TRBJ1-4; the D is unclear. The germline V gene has CDR1 MGHRA and CDR2 YSYEKL. Trimming removed 6 bases at V and 0 bases at J, with 5 bases between. The CDR3 contains 13 residues. The CDR3 DNA is TGCGCCAGCAGGTCCACAACTAATGAAAAACTGTTTTTT. Encoded protein: CASRSTTNEKLFF.

This clonotype was recorded a few times. The chain joins TRBV29-1 to TRBJ2-5; D is possibly TRBD2 (6 bases). The germline V gene encodes CDR1 SQVTM and CDR2 ANQGSEA. This CDR3 is 13 amino acids long. V was pared by 5 bases and J by 4 bases, with 14 bases between. In DNA form, the CDR3 reads TGCAGCGTTAAGGGGAGGTCGGTAGAGACCCAGTACTTC. Residues: CSVKGRSVETQYF. Variable domain in full (rest from reference TRBV29-1 and TRBJ2-5): SAVISQKPSRDICQRGTSLTIQCQVDSQVTMMFWYRQQPGQSLTLIATANQGSEATYESGFVIDKFPISRPNLTFSTLTVSNMSPEDSSIYLCSVKGRSVETQYFGPGTRLLVL.

V gene TRBV20-1 combines with J gene TRBJ1-6, with D unresolved. The CDR3 totals 14 residues. V was clipped by 0 bases and J by 7 bases, with 10 bases between them. CDR1 is DFQATT, CDR2 SNEGSKA, per germline (reference sequence). The CDR3 loop is CSARDSAENSPLHF. Written as DNA, the CDR3 is TGCAGTGCTAGAGATAGCGCCGAGAATTCACCCCTCCACTTT.

CDR3 in DNA: TGTGCCAGCAGTTCGCCCGGGGGGGTCAACGAGCAGTACTTC. This codes for CASSSPGGVNEQYF. The rearrangement uses TRBV27 and TRBJ2-7, with 8 nucleotides matching TRBD2. Germline V gene sequence: CDR1 MNHEY, CDR2 SMNVEV (reference sequence). V lost 4 bases to trimming and J lost 5 bases; unmatched junction nucleotides: 7. This CDR3 region has 14 residues.

This clonotype was found many times. The gene calls are TRBV19 and TRBJ1-1; TRBD1 is a possible D gene (5 bases). Germline V gene sequence: CDR1 LNHDA, CDR2 SQIVND (reference sequence). The V gene lost 7 bases and the J gene lost 4 bases, with 13 bases spanning the gap. This CDR3 has 13 residues. The CDR3 region is CASTPPQGTEAFF. DNA for the CDR3: TGTGCCAGTACCCCCCCCCAGGGCACTGAAGCTTTCTTT.

In its sample, this clonotype was seen many times. This chain connects TRBV28 to TRBJ2-1; possibly TRBD1 or TRBD2 for D (5 bases each). With 8 bases removed from V and 0 bases from J, the gap between germline ends came to 11 bases. CDR1 is MDHEN, CDR2 SYDVKM, per germline. The length of the CDR3 is 14 residues. In nucleotides, the CDR3 is TGTGCCAGCGTGTTGGGGACCTCCTACAATGAGCAGTTCTTC. Its translation: CASVLGTSYNEQFF.

This clonotype was seen ten or more times. V and J are TRBV20-1 and TRBJ2-1; 13 bases are shared with TRBD2. This CDR3 spans 14 amino acids. Germline lookup yields CDR1 DFQATT and CDR2 SNEGSKA (reference sequence). Trimming at V came to 5 bases and at J to 7 bases, leaving 5 bases not matched to a gene. CDR3 sequence (DNA): TGCAGTGCTCGGCGGACTAGCGGGAGTAATGAGCAGTTCTTC. Protein: CSARRTSGSNEQFF.

This clonotype was observed many times. V gene TRBV11-2 combines with J gene TRBJ2-1; TRBD2 is a possible D gene (6 bases). CDR1 is SGHAT and CDR2 is FQNNGV in the germline V gene. The CDR3 extends over 15 amino acids. V was shortened by 4 bases and J by 4 bases, with 14 bases between the two germline ends. The DNA of the CDR3 is TGTGCCAGCAGCTCCCCTCGGGGGAGGTACAATGAGCAGTTCTTC. As protein: CASSSPRGRYNEQFF.

CDR3 loop: CSAVDPTNEKLFF. The CDR3 nucleotides are TGCAGTGCGGTGGATCCAACTAATGAAAAACTGTTTTTT. V gene TRBV20-1 combines with J gene TRBJ1-4; D is ambiguous. V was cut by 6 bases and J by 0 bases, with 8 bases left in between. The length of the CDR3 is 13 residues. The germline CDR1 and CDR2 sequences are DFQATT and SNEGSKA (reference sequence).

This clonotype appeared a few times. The genes are TRBV6-2 or TRBV6-3 and TRBJ1-2; no reliable D call. Germline V gene lookup returns CDR1 MNHEY and CDR2 SVGEGT. V lost 6 bases and J 4 bases, leaving 15 bases between the germline ends. The length of the CDR3 is 14 residues. In DNA form, the CDR3 reads TGTGCCAGCAGCTACCTTCGTAAGAGCTATGGCTACACCTTC. Its translation: CASSYLRKSYGYTF.